Listed below are T cell receptor beta chains from one sample, sequenced in a study of T cell responses to AZD1222 COVID-19 vaccine. The table came from immunoSEQ multiplex PCR; TCRdb's copy has only in-frame clones and leaves some out. The sample has about 120,000 clones, around 92% seen once; the top ten hold 14%. Sequencing was performed on peripheral blood, taken on day 0 of AZD1222 vaccination. The receptors were sampled from an adult in good health. Each CDR3 is given with its conserved first and last residue. The D gene is left open where the match is weak.

v_call | d_call | cdr3_aa
TRBV28 | - | CASSTTGLRGGTSGNTIYF
TRBV4-3 | TRBD1 | CASSQARGATEAFF
TRBV7-2 | - | CASSLVYNEKLFF
TRBV9 | TRBD1 | CASSVGQGDTYEQYF
TRBV28 | TRBD2 | CASSLSATTWPGLAADTQYF
TRBV7-9 | - | CASIPTEGRPYGYTF
TRBV19 | TRBD1 | CASSTGGDSPLHF
TRBV27 | - | CASSSGQANQPQHF
TRBV14 | - | CASSPLDRSGPLFF
TRBV24-1 | - | CATSDPAGRGYTF
TRBV7-9 | - | CASNAARLGYTF
TRBV7-9 | - | CASSLGTATGSGEQFF
TRBV5-1 | TRBD1 | CASSLAGDSNYEQYF
TRBV7-2 | - | CAGPTKAVAKNIQYF
TRBV7-2 | - | CASSSLSRSEQYF
TRBV7-2 | TRBD1 | CASSLAWDRVGFSGANVLTF
TRBV19 | TRBD1 | CASSPPGQGFDEQFF
TRBV29-1 | - | CSVQLYQAFF
TRBV7-6 | - | CASSLGQALNTEAFF
TRBV5-1 | TRBD1 | CASSFTTGVDTEAFF
TRBV6-6 | - | CASSYLEPREQYF
TRBV7-7 | - | CASSLRGHRNYGYTF
TRBV5-8 | - | CASTREQGNYGYTF
TRBV19 | - | CASSHFFLGTYQEAFF
TRBV29-1 | - | CSVEPEGEFYGYTF
TRBV19 | - | CASSIERGNEQFF
TRBV5-5 | TRBD2 | CASSADGGRNEQFF
TRBV12-3/TRBV12-4 | - | CASSLLASPLHF
TRBV7-7 | - | CASSSDGNTQYF
TRBV2 | - | CASSANIRDEQFF
TRBV4-3 | TRBD1 | CASSQDLVTGTNGELFF
TRBV28 | TRBD1 | CASTWTGVRIPGETQYF
TRBV5-1 | - | CASSPWTVNTEAFF
TRBV6-1 | - | CASSEGPGASRPYEQYF
TRBV13 | TRBD1 | CASSWEDREGGNTIYF
TRBV19 | - | CASSIATRGIQPQHF
TRBV27 | - | CASSLKSRRTAQSNYGYTF
TRBV19 | - | CASSKRSGANVLTF
TRBV7-7 | TRBD1 | CASSPGTAGNTIYF
TRBV7-6 | - | CASSPVPDYGYTF
TRBV15 | TRBD1 | CATSKGTGVIHEQYF
TRBV7-2 | - | CASSSQVLGGYTF
TRBV2 | - | CASSDSQGKNTEAFF
TRBV27 | TRBD1 | CASRMTGAEGYTF
TRBV7-2 | - | CASSTRDTYSPLHF
TRBV5-6 | - | CASSLLFDFMPLNTEAFF
TRBV11-3 | TRBD1 | CASLNRGRRETQYF
TRBV12-3/TRBV12-4 | - | CASSLGQETQYF
TRBV4-1 | - | CASSPSGDEQFF
TRBV2 | - | CASSEETAYYGYTF